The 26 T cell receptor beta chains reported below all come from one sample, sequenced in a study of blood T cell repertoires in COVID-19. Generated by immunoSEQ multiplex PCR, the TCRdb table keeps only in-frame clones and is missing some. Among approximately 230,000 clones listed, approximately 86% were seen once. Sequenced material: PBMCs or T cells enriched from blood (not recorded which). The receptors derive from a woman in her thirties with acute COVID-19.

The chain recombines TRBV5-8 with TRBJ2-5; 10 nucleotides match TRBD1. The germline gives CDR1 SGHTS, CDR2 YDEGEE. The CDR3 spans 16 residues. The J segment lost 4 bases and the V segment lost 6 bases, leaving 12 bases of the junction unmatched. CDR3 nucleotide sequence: TGTGCCAGCACCCCCGCGACAGGGGGCGTAGGAGAGACCCAGTACTTC. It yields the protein CASTPATGGVGETQYF.

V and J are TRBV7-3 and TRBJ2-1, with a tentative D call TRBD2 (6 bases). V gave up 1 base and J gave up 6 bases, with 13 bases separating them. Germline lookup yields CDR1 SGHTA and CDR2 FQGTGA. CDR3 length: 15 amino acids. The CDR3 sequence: CASSLSSSELNEQFF. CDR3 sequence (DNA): TGTGCCAGCAGCTTAAGTTCTAGCGAGCTCAATGAGCAGTTCTTC.

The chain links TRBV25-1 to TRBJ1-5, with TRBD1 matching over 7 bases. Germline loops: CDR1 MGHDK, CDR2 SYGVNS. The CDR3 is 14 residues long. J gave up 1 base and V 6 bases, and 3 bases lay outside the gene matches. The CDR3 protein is CASSRGVSNQPQHF. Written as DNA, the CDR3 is TGTGCCAGCAGCAGGGGGGTGAGCAATCAGCCCCAGCATTTT.

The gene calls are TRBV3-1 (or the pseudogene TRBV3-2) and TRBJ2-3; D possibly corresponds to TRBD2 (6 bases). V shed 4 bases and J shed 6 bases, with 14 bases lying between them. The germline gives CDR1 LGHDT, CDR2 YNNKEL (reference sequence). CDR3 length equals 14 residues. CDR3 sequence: CASSPGRREDTQYF. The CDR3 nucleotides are TGTGCCAGCAGCCCGGGACGGAGGGAGGATACGCAGTATTTT.

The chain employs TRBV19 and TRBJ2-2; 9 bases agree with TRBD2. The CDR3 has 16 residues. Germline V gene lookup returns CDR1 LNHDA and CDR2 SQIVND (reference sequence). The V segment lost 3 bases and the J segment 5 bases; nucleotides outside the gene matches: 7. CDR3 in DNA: TGTGCCAGTAGTATGGTAGCGGGGGAGTTGACCGGGGAGCTGTTTTTT. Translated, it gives CASSMVAGELTGELFF.

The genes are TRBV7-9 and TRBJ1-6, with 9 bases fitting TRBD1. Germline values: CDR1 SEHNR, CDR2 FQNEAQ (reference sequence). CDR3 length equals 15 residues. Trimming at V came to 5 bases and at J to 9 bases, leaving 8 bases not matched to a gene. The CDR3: CASSRTDRGSSPLHF. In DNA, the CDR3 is TGTGCCAGCAGCCGTACGGACAGGGGCAGTTCACCCCTCCACTTT.

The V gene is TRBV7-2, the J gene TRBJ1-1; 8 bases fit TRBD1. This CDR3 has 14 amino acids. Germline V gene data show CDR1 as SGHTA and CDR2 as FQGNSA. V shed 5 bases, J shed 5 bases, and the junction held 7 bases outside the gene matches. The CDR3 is CASSRDRGSTEAFF. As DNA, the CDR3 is TGTGCCAGCAGCCGCGACAGGGGATCAACTGAAGCTTTCTTT.

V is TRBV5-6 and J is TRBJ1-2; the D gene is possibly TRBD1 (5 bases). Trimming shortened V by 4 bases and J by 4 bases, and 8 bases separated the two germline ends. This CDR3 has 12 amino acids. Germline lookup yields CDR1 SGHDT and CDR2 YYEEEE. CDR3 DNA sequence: TGTGCCAGCAGCAGTAGGGGCTATGGCTACACCTTC. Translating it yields CASSSRGYGYTF.

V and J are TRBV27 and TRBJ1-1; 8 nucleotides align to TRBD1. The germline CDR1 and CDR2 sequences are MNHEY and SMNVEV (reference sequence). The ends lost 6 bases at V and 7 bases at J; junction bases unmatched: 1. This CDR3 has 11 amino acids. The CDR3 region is CASRTGDEAFF. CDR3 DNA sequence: TGTGCCAGCAGGACAGGGGATGAAGCTTTCTTT.

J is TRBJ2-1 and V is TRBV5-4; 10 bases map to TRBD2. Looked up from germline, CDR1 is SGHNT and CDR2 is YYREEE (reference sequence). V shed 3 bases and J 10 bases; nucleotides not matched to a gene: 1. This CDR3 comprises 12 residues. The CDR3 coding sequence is TGTGCCAGCAGCTCGGGACTAGCGGAGCAGTTCTTC. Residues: CASSSGLAEQFF.

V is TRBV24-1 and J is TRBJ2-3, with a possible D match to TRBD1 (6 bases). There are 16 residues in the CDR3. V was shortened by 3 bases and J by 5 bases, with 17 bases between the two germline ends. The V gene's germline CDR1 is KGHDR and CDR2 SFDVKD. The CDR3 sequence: CATSDRGWGNGDTQYF. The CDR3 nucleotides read TGTGCCACCAGTGATAGGGGGTGGGGGAATGGAGATACGCAGTATTTT.

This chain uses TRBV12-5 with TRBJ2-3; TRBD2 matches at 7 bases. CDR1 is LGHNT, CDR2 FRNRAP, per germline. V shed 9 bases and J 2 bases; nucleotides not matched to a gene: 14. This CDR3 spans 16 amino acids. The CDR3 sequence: CASGRRGGTNTDTQYF. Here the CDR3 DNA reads TGTGCTAGCGGAAGGCGCGGCGGGACTAACACAGATACGCAGTATTTT.

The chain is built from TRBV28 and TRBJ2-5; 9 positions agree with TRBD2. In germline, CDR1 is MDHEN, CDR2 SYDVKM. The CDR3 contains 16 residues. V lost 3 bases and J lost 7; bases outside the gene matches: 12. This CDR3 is CASSLGGRGAVRTQYF. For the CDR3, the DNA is TGTGCCAGCAGTTTGGGCGGGAGGGGAGCGGTTAGGACCCAGTACTTC.

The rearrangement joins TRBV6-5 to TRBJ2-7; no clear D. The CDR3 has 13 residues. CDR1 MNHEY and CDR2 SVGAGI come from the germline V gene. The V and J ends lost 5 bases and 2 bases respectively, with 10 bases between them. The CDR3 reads CASSPRLAYEQYF. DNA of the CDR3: TGTGCCAGCAGTCCCCGGTTGGCCTACGAGCAGTACTTC.

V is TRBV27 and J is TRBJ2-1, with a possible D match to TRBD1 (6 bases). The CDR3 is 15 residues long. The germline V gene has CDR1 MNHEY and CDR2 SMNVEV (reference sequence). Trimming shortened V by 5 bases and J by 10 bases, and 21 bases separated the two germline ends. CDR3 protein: CASSHLDSSRTEQFF. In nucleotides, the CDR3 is TGTGCCAGCAGTCACCTGGACAGCTCCCGAACCGAGCAGTTCTTC.

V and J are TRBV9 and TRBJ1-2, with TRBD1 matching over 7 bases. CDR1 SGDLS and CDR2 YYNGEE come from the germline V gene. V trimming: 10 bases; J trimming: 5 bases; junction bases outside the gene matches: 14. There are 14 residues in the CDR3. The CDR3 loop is CAGNPRTGNYGYTF. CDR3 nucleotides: TGTGCCGGAAACCCACGGACAGGTAATTATGGCTACACCTTC.

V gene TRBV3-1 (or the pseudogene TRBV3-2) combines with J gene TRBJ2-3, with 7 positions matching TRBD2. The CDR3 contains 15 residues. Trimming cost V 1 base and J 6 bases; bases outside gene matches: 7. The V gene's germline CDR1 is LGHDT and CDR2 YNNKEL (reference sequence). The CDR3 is CASSQVPDGGDTQYF. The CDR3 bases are TGTGCCAGCAGCCAAGTCCCAGACGGGGGGGATACGCAGTATTTT.

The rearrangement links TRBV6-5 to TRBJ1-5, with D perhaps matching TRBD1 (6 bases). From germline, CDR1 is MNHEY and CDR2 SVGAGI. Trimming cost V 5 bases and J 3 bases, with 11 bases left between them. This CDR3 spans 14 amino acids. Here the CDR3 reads CASSQQGHNQPQHF. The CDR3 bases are TGTGCCAGCAGTCAACAGGGTCACAATCAGCCCCAGCATTTT.

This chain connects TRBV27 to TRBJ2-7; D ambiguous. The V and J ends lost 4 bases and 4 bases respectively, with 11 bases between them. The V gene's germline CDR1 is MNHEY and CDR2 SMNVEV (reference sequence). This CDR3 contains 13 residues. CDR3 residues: CASSYAISYEQYF. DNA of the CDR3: TGTGCCAGCAGTTACGCTATTTCGTACGAGCAGTACTTC.

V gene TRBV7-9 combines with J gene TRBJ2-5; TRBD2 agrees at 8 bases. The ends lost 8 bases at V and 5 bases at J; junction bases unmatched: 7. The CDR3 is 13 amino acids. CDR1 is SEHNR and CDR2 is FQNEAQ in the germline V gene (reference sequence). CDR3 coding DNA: TGTGCCAGCGGAACCGGGACTAGGGAGACCCAGTACTTC. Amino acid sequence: CASGTGTRETQYF.

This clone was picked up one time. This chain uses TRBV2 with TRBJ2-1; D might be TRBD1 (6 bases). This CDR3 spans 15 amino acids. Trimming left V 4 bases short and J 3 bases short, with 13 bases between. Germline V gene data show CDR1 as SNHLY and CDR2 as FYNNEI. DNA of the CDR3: TGTGCCAGCAGTGGTCACGGGACACACTACAATGAGCAGTTCTTC. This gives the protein CASSGHGTHYNEQFF. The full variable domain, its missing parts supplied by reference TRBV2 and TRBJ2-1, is EPEVTQTPSHQVTQMGQEVILRCVPISNHLYFYWYRQILGQKVEFLVSFYNNEISEKSEIFDDQFSVERPDGSNFTLKIRSTKLEDSAMYFCASSGHGTHYNEQFFGPGTRLTVL.

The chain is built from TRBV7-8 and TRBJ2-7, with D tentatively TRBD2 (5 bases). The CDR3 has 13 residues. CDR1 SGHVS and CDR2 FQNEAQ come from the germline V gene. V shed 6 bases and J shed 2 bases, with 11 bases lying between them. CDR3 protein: CASSRAEAYEQYF. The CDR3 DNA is TGTGCCAGCAGTAGGGCGGAGGCCTACGAGCAGTACTTC.

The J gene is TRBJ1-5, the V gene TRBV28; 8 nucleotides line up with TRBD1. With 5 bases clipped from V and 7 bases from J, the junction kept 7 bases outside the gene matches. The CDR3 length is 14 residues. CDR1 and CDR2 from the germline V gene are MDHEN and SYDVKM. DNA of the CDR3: TGTGCCAGCAGTCTACAGGGGGTCTTGCAGCCCCAGCATTTT. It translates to CASSLQGVLQPQHF.

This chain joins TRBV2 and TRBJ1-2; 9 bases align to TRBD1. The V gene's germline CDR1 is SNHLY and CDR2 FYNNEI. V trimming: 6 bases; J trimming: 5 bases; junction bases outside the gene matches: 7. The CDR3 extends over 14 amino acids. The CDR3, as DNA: TGTGCCAGCAGAGACCGGGACAGGGCTTATGGCTACACCTTC. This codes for CASRDRDRAYGYTF.

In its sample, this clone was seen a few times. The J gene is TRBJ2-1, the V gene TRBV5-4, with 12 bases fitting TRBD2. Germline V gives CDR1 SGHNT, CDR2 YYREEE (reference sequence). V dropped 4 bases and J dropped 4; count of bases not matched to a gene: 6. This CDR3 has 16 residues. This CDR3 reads CASSVTSGSVYNEQFF. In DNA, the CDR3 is TGTGCCAGCAGCGTGACTAGCGGGAGTGTTTACAATGAGCAGTTCTTC.

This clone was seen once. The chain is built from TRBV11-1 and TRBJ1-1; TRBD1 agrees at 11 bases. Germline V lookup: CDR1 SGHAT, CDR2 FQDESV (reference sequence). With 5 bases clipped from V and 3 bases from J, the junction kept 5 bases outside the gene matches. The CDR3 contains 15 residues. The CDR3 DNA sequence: TGTGCCAGCAGCCCGGGGACAGGGGGTTACACTGAAGCTTTCTTT. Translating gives CASSPGTGGYTEAFF.